Shown below are 23 T cell receptor beta chains from a single sample sequenced in a study of type 1 regulatory T cells. TCRdb independently ran MiXCR on the reads; one entry per CDR3 protein. The sample lists roughly 68,000 distinct CDR3 sequences; around 57% were seen once. No antigen is known for these receptors. The sequenced sample consisted of cultured T cells, either the whole culture or a sorted T cell fraction (not recorded which). The subset was: Tr1-enriched cell product generated in vitro against host alloantigens. The receptors derive from a human donor in good health.

This chain joins TRBV24-1 and TRBJ2-1; the D is unclear. V lost 4 bases and J 0 bases, leaving 9 bases between the germline ends. Germline V CDR1 and CDR2: KGHDR, SFDVKD. This CDR3 is 15 amino acids long. CDR3 nucleotide sequence: TGTGCCACCAGTGACGCAGATTTCTCCTACAATGAGCAGTTCTTC. Amino acids: CATSDADFSYNEQFF.

This clonotype was detected only once. This chain uses TRBV7-9 with TRBJ1-5; no clear D. V lost 5 bases to trimming and J lost 5 bases, with 10 bases between them. Per the germline V gene, CDR1 is SEHNR and CDR2 is FQNEAQ (reference sequence). This CDR3 is 13 amino acids long. CDR3 amino acids: CASSREGYQPQHF. The CDR3 DNA follows: TGTGCCAGCAGCCGAGAGGGTTATCAGCCCCAGCATTTT.

This clonotype showed up just a few times. The CDR3 is CAIRKGTGTSQQYF. CDR3 nucleotides: TGTGCCATCAGGAAAGGGACCGGGACTTCGCAGCAGTACTTC. The gene calls are TRBV10-3 and TRBJ2-7, with D maybe TRBD2 (6 bases). There are 14 residues in the CDR3. V dropped 6 bases and J dropped 8 bases, with 20 bases sitting between them. CDR1 and CDR2 (germline): ENHRY, SYGVKD.

The chain links TRBV10-3 to TRBJ2-7, with D uncertain. The CDR3 is made up of 13 amino acids. Germline CDR1 is ENHRY and CDR2 is SYGVKD. V dropped 2 bases and J dropped 7 bases, with 12 bases sitting between them. The CDR3 sequence: CAISEESGGEQYF. The CDR3 coding sequence is TGTGCCATCAGTGAGGAAAGTGGCGGTGAGCAGTACTTC.

With respect to this clonotype: The germline gene is not matched at one end of the junction; a read error may be the cause. The chain combines TRBV6-2 or TRBV6-3 with TRBJ2-3; 10 bases map to TRBD2. The V gene's germline CDR1 is MNHEY and CDR2 SVGEGT. This CDR3 has 15 amino acids. The CDR3 loop is CASRQASGSGDTRYF. Here the CDR3 DNA reads TGTGCTAGCAGACAGGCTAGCGGGAGTGGAGATACGCGGTATTTT.

The rearrangement joins TRBV10-3 to TRBJ1-3, with D unclear. Germline CDR1 is ENHRY and CDR2 is SYGVKD. The CDR3 spans 13 residues. The V and J ends lost 6 bases and 0 bases respectively, with 6 bases between them. The CDR3 here is CAIRLSSGNTIYF. CDR3 sequence (DNA): TGTGCCATCAGGCTGAGCTCTGGAAACACCATATATTTT.

The chain carries TRBV12-3 or TRBV12-4 and TRBJ2-5, with TRBD2 identical over 16 bases. The CDR3 has 16 amino acids. The V segment lost 3 bases and the J segment 3 bases; nucleotides outside the gene matches: 1. CDR3 bases: TGTGCCAGCAGTTTGGGGACTAGCGGGGGGGAAGAGACCCAGTACTTC. Translation gives CASSLGTSGGEETQYF.

The chain couples TRBV5-4 to TRBJ2-5; the match to TRBD2 covers 10 bases. V shed 4 bases, J shed 7 bases, and the junction held 4 bases outside the gene matches. The CDR3 consists of 13 residues. Germline CDR1 reads SGHNT; CDR2 reads YYREEE (reference sequence). CDR3 protein: CASSLAGEATQYF. The CDR3 nucleotides are TGTGCCAGCAGCCTAGCGGGAGAAGCGACCCAGTACTTC.

The V gene is TRBV20-1, the J gene TRBJ2-7, with no clear D. The CDR3 runs 13 residues. Germline CDR1 is DFQATT and CDR2 is SNEGSKA (reference sequence). The V gene lost 1 base and the J gene lost 3 bases, with 10 bases spanning the gap. The CDR3 sequence is CSARVPVRYEQYF. CDR3 DNA: TGCAGTGCTAGAGTCCCGGTTCGCTACGAGCAGTACTTC.

The chain has TRBV20-1 and TRBJ2-5; D is perhaps TRBD2 (6 bases). The V gene's germline CDR1 is DFQATT and CDR2 SNEGSKA (reference sequence). Trimming left V 0 bases short and J 1 base short, with 15 bases between. This CDR3 spans 16 amino acids. CDR3 residues: CSARDRRPAGQETQYF. CDR3 coding DNA: TGCAGTGCTAGAGATCGCCGACCAGCGGGCCAAGAGACCCAGTACTTC.

The rearrangement links TRBV19 to TRBJ2-1; possible D gene TRBD2, 6 bases. The V end was cut by 2 bases, the J end by 5 bases, with 13 bases between. The length of the CDR3 is 15 residues. CDR1 is LNHDA and CDR2 is SQIVND in the germline V gene (reference sequence). CDR3 DNA sequence: TGTGCCAGTAGTATAAGGCAGGGAGGAAACAATGAGCAGTTCTTC. It encodes CASSIRQGGNNEQFF.

The rearrangement links TRBV30 to TRBJ1-4; D is undetermined. The CDR3 covers 14 residues. CDR1 is GTSNPN and CDR2 is SVGIG in the germline V gene (reference sequence). V was clipped by 0 bases and J by 8 bases, with 13 bases between them. CDR3 nucleotides: TGTGCCTGGAGTGTCTCGCCCTTTGGGGAAAAACTGTTTTTT. Protein sequence: CAWSVSPFGEKLFF.

The chain couples TRBV20-1 to TRBJ2-3, with unresolved D. Trimming cost V 0 bases and J 3 bases, with 13 bases left between them. The CDR3 length is 15 residues. CDR1 and CDR2 from the germline V gene are DFQATT and SNEGSKA (reference sequence). The CDR3 region is CSAREPEIGTDTQYF. In DNA, the CDR3 is TGCAGTGCTAGAGAACCGGAGATAGGGACAGATACGCAGTATTTT.

The V call is TRBV2, the J call TRBJ2-3; TRBD1 matches at 7 bases. The CDR3 consists of 15 residues. Unmatched junction bases numbered 8, after V lost 6 bases and J lost 2 bases. CDR1 is SNHLY and CDR2 is FYNNEI in the germline V gene. CDR3 in amino acids: CASSVDRPNTDTQYF. The CDR3 bases are TGTGCCAGCAGCGTGGACAGGCCCAACACAGATACGCAGTATTTT.

The V gene is TRBV20-1, the J gene TRBJ2-2; 9 nucleotides line up with TRBD1. This CDR3 spans 16 amino acids. V lost 1 base to trimming and J lost 4 bases; unmatched junction nucleotides: 7. CDR1 and CDR2 (germline): DFQATT, SNEGSKA (reference sequence). CDR3 DNA sequence: TGCAGTGCTAGAGGGGCCGGGACAGGGACCACCGGGGAGCTGTTTTTT. Residues: CSARGAGTGTTGELFF.

This clonotype came up a few times. This chain uses TRBV6-5 with TRBJ1-2; weak D call: TRBD1 (6 bases). From germline, CDR1 is MNHEY and CDR2 SVGAGI. The CDR3 is made up of 14 amino acids. The ends were cut back, 2 bases at V and 5 bases at J, with 12 bases in the middle. CDR3 DNA: TGTGCCAGCAGTTACCGCAGGGGTTTGTATGGCTACACCTTC. Translating gives CASSYRRGLYGYTF.

This rearrangement joins TRBV18 to TRBJ2-2, with D perhaps being TRBD1 or TRBD2 (5 bases each). The ends were cut back, 6 bases at V and 0 bases at J, with 20 bases in the middle. The CDR3 spans 18 residues. Germline lookup yields CDR1 KGHSH and CDR2 LQKENI. CDR3 sequence reads: CASSIPRSGPPNTGELFF. The CDR3, as DNA: TGTGCCAGCTCCATCCCCCGGTCGGGACCCCCGAACACCGGGGAGCTGTTTTTT.

The chain couples TRBV12-3 or TRBV12-4 to TRBJ2-3; 11 positions agree with TRBD1. This CDR3 region has 14 residues. Trimming took 5 bases from V and 4 from J; bases not matched to a gene: 2. The CDR3 nucleotides are TGTGCCAGCAGTCGGACAGGGGGCGCAGATACGCAGTATTTT. This codes for CASSRTGGADTQYF.

This clonotype is a singleton in its sample. This may arise from a read error, as a much more abundant clone is one base away. The J gene is TRBJ2-5, the V gene TRBV5-1; weak D call: TRBD2 (5 bases). CDR3 size: 15 residues. V was trimmed by 1 base and J by 3 bases, leaving 13 bases between them. Germline CDR1 and CDR2: SGHRS and YFSETQ. The CDR3 region is CASSLSGKREETQYF. The CDR3 nucleotides are TGCGCCAGCAGCTTGAGCGGAAAAAGGGAAGAGACCCAGTACTTC.

This rearrangement joins TRBV5-1 to TRBJ1-1, with no clear D. The CDR3 covers 14 residues. From germline, CDR1 is SGHRS and CDR2 YFSETQ. V shed 0 bases and J shed 2 bases, with 8 bases lying between them. This CDR3 is CASSLAGSNTEAFF. In DNA, the CDR3 is TGCGCCAGCAGCTTGGCCGGATCTAACACTGAAGCTTTCTTT. Supplemented by reference TRBV5-1 and TRBJ1-1, the full variable domain reads KAGVTQTPRYLIKTRGQQVTLSCSPISGHRSVSWYQQTPGQGLQFLFEYFSETQRNKGNFPGRFSGRQFSNSRSEMNVSTLELGDSALYLCASSLAGSNTEAFFGQGTRLTVV.

This clonotype has more than one count but fewer than ten. The chain joins TRBV4-1 to TRBJ2-1, with TRBD2 identical over 10 bases. V lost 0 bases to trimming and J lost 7 bases; unmatched junction nucleotides: 12. Germline CDR1 MGHRA, CDR2 YSYEKL. The CDR3 spans 18 residues. CDR3 amino acids: CASSQDFGFSGRKNEQFF. The CDR3 region has the DNA TGCGCCAGCAGCCAAGATTTCGGTTTTAGCGGGAGGAAGAATGAGCAGTTCTTC.

This chain connects TRBV3-1 to TRBJ2-5, with D unresolved. V lost 3 bases and J lost 5, with 7 bases in between. The CDR3 has 12 residues. Germline V lookup: CDR1 LGHDT, CDR2 YNNKEL (reference sequence). The DNA for the CDR3 is TGTGCCAGCAGCCACCTAGGGGAGACCCAGTACTTC. Protein: CASSHLGETQYF.

This rearrangement joins TRBV20-1 to TRBJ2-1; 9 nucleotides line up with TRBD2. Losses at the gene ends were 0 bases for V and 8 bases for J; bases not matched to a gene: 11. The CDR3 extends over 16 amino acids. Looked up from germline, CDR1 is DFQATT and CDR2 is SNEGSKA (reference sequence). CDR3 sequence reads: CSARDFSGSEWYEQFF. The CDR3, as DNA: TGCAGTGCTAGAGACTTTAGCGGGAGCGAGTGGTATGAGCAGTTCTTC.